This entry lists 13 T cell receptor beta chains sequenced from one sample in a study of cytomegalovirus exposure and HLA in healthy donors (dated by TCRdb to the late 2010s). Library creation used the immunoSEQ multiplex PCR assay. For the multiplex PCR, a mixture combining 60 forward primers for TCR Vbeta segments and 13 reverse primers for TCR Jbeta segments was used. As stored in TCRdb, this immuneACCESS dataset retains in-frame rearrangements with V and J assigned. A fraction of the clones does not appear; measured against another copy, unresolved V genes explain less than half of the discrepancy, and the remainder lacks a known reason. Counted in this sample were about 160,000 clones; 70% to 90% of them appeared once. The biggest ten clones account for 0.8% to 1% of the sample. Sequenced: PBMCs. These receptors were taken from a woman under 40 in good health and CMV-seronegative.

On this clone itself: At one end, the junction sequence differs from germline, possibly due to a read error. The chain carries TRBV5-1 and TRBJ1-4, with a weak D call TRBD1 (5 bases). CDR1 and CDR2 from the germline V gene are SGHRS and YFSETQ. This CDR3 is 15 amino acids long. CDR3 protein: CASSLAGLTNERLFF. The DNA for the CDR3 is TGCGCCAGCAGCTTGGCAGGGTTAACTAATGAAAGACTGTTTTTT.

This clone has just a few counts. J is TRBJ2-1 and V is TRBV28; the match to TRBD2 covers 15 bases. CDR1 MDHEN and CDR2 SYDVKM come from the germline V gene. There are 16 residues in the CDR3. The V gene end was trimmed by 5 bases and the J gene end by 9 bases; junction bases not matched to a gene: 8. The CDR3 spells CASSQSGTSGRIEQFF. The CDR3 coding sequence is TGTGCCAGCAGTCAATCCGGGACTAGCGGGAGGATTGAGCAGTTCTTC.

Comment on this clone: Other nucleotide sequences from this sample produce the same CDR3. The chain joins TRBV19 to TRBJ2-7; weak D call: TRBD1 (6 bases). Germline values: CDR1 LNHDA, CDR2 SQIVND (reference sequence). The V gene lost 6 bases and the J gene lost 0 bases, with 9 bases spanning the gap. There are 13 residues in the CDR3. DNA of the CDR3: TGTGCCAGTAGCTGGGGGCCCTCCTACGAGCAGTACTTC. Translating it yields CASSWGPSYEQYF.

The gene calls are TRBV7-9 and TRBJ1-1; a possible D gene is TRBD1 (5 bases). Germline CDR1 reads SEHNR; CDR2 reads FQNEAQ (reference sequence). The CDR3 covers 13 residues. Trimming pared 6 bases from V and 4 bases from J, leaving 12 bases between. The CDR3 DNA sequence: TGTGCCAGCAGGGGGGGGAGGGGCACTGAAGCTTTCTTT. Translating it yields CASRGGRGTEAFF. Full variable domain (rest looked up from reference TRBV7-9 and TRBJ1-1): DTGVSQNPRHKITKRGQNVTFRCDPISEHNRLYWYRQTLGQGPEFLTYFQNEAQLEKSRLLSDRFSAERPKGSFSTLEIQRTEQGDSAMYLCASRGGRGTEAFFGQGTRLTVV.

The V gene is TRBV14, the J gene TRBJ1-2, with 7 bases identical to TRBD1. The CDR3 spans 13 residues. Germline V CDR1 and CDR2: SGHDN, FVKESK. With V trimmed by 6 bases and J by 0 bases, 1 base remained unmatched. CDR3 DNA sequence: TGTGCCAGCAGTGGGACAGCTAACTATGGCTACACCTTC. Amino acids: CASSGTANYGYTF.

CDR3 in DNA: TGTGCCAGCACACCCGGCCAGGGGTCTAACTATGGCTACACCTTC. Encoded protein: CASTPGQGSNYGYTF. The rearrangement links TRBV19 to TRBJ1-2; possible D gene TRBD1, 6 bases. Germline CDR1 and CDR2: LNHDA and SQIVND (reference sequence). Trimming removed 9 bases at V and 0 bases at J, with 17 bases between. The CDR3 spans 15 residues.

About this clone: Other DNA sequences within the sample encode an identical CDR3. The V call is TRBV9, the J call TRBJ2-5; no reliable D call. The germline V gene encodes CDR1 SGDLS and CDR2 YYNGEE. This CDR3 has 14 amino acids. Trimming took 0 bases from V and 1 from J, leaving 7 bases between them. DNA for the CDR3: TGTGCCAGCAGCGTAGGAACCGGCCAAGAGACCCAGTACTTC. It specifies CASSVGTGQETQYF. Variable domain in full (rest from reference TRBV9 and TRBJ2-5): DSGVTQTPKHLITATGQRVTLRCSPRSGDLSVYWYQQSLDQGLQFLIQYYNGEERAKGNILERFSAQQFPDLHSELNLSSLELGDSALYFCASSVGTGQETQYFGPGTRLLVL.

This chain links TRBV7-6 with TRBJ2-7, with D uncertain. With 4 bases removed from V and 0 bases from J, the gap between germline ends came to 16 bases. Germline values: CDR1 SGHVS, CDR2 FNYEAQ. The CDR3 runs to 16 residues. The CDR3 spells CASSSLPFSSSYEQYF. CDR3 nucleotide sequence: TGTGCCAGCAGCTCCCTTCCATTTTCGAGCTCCTACGAGCAGTACTTC.

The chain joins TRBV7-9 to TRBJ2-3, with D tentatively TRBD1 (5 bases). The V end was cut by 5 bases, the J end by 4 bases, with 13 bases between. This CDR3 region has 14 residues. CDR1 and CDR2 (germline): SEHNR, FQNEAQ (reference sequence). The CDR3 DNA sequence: TGTGCCAGCAGCCCCGACCCACAGGCAGATACGCAGTATTTT. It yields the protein CASSPDPQADTQYF.

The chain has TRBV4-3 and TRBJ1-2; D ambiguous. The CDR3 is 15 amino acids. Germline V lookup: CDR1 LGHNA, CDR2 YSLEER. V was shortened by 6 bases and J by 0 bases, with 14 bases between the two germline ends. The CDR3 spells CASRKSSFANYGYTF. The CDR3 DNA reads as TGCGCCAGCAGGAAAAGCTCCTTTGCTAACTATGGCTACACCTTC.

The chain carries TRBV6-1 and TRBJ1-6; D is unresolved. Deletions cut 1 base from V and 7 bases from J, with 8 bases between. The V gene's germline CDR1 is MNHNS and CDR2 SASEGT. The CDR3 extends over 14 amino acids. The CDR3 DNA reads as TGTGCCAGCAGTGAAGAAATGTCGAATTCACCCCTCCACTTT. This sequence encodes CASSEEMSNSPLHF.

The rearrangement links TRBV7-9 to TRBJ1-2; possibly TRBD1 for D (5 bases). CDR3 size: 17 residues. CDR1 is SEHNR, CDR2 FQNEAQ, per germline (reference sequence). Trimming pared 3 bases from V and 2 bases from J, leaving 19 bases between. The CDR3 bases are TGTGCCAGCAGCTTTTCAGCGACTAGAGGGGTAAACTATGGCTACACCTTC. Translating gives CASSFSATRGVNYGYTF.

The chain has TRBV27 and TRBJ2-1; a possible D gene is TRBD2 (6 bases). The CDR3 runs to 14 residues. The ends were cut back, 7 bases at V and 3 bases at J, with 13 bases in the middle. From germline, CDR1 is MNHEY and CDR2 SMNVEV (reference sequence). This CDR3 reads CASTPRGGYNEQFF. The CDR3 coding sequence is TGTGCCAGCACTCCCCGGGGAGGCTACAATGAGCAGTTCTTC.